The T cell receptor (beta chain) described here comes from a study of T cell changes during pregnancy in multiple sclerosis. TCRdb keeps only in-frame clones here, not all; method: immunoSEQ multiplex PCR. The sample has under 65,000 clones; nearly 95% are singletons. After removal of 4 bases from V and 2 bases from J, the junction contained 9 bases not matched to a gene. Germline CDR1 and CDR2: SGHRS and YFSETQ. CDR3 size: 15 residues. This sequence joins TRBV5-1 and TRBJ2-7; TRBD1 matches at 7 bases. The receptor comes from a female donor with multiple sclerosis, enrolled in a pregnancy study. Sequences were derived from CD4+ T cells from peripheral blood mononuclear cells, sampled in the third trimester of pregnancy. Written as DNA, the CDR3 is TGCGCCAGCAGCATCGGACAGGAGTTCCCCTACGAGCAGTACTTC. Amino acid sequence: CASSIGQEFPYEQYF.